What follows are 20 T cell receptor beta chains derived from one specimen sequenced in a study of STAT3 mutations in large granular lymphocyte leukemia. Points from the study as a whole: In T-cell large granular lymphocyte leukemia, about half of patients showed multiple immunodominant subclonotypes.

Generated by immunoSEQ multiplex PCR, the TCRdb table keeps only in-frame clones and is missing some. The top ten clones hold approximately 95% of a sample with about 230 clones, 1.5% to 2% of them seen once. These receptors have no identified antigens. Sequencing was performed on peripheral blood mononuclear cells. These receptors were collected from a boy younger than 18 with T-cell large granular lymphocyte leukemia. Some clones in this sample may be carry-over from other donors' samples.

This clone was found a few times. CDR3 sequence reads: CAWRDRTNSPLHF. The CDR3 DNA reads as TGTGCCTGGAGAGATAGGACAAATTCACCCCTCCACTTT. The V gene is TRBV30, the J gene TRBJ1-6; D may be TRBD1 (5 bases). Trimming removed 3 bases from V and 7 bases from J, with 10 bases in between. CDR1 is GTSNPN, CDR2 SVGIG, per germline (reference sequence). This CDR3 is 13 amino acids long.

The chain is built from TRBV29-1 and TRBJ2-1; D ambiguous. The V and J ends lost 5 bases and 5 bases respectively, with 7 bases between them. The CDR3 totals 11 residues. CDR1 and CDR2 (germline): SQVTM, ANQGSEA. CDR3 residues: CSVTRDNEQFF. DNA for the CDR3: TGCAGCGTTACCCGGGACAATGAGCAGTTCTTC.

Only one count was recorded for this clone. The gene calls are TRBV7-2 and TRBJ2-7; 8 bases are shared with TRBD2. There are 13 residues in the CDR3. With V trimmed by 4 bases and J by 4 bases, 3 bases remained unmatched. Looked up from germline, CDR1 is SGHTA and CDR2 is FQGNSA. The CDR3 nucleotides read TGTGCCAGCAGCTCGGGGGGGCGGTACGAGCAGTACTTC. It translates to CASSSGGRYEQYF.

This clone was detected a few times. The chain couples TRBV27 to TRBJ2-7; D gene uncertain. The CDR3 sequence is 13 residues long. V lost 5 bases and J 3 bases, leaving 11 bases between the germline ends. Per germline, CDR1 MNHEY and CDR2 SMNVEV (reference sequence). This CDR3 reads CASSHRVSYEQYF. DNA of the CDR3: TGTGCCAGCAGTCATAGGGTGAGCTACGAGCAGTACTTC.

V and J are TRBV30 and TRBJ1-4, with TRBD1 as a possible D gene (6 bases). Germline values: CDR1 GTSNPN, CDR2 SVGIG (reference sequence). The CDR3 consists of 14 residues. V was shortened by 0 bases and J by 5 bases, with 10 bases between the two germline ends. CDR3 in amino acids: CAWSVNRENEKLFF. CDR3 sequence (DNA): TGTGCCTGGAGTGTGAACAGGGAGAATGAAAAACTGTTTTTT.

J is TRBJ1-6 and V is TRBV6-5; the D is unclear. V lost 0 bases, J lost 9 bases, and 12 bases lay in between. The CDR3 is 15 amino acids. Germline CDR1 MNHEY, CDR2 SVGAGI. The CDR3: CASSYSSEARSPLHF. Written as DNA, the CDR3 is TGTGCCAGCAGTTACTCTTCGGAAGCGCGTTCACCCCTCCACTTT.

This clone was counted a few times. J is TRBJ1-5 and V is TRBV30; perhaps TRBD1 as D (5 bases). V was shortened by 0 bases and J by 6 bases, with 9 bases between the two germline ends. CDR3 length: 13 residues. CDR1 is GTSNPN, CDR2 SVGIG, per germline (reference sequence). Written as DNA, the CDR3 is TGTGCCTGGAGTGTACAAGGGGCTCAGCCCCAGCATTTT. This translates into CAWSVQGAQPQHF.

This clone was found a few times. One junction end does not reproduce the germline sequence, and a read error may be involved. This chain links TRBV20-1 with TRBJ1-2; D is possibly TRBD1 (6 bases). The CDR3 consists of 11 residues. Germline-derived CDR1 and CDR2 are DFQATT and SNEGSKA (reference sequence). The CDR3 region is CSASLGGGPFF. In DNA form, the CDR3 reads TGCAGTGCTAGCCTTGGAGGGGGGCCCTTCTTC.

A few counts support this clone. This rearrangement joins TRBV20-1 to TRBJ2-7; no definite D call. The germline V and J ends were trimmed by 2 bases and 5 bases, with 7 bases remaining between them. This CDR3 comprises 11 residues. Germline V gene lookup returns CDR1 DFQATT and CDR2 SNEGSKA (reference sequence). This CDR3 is CSARWVHEQYF. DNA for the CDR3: TGCAGTGCTAGATGGGTACACGAGCAGTACTTC.

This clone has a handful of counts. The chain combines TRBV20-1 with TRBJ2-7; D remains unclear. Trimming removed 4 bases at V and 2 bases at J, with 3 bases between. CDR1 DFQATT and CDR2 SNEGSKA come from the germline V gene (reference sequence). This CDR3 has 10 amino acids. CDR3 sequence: CSAKTYEQYF. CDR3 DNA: TGCAGTGCTAAAACCTACGAGCAGTACTTC.

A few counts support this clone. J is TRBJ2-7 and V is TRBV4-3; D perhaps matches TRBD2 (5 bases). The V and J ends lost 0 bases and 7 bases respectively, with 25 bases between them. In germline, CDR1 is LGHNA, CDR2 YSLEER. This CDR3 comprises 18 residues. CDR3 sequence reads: CASSQEGKGRGKLGEQYF. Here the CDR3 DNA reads TGCGCCAGCAGCCAAGAGGGGAAGGGCCGGGGAAAGTTGGGTGAGCAGTACTTC.

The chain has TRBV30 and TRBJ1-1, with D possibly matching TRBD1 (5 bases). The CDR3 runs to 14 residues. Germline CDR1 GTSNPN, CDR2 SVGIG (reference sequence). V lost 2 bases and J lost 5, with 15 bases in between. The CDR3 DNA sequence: TGTGCCTGGAGTCACACAACAGGAGTTACTGAAGCTTTCTTT. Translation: CAWSHTTGVTEAFF.

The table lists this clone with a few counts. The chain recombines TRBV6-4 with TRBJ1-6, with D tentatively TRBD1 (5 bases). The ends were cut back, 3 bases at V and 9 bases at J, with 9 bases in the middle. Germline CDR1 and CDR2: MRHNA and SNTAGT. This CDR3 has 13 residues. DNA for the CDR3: TGTGCCAGCAGTGATGGGACCAGTTCACCCCTCCACTTT. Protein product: CASSDGTSSPLHF.

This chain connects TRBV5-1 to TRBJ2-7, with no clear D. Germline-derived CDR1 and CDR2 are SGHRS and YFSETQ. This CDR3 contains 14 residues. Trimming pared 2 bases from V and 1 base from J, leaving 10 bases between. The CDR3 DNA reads TGCGCCAGCAGCTTTAATGGCGGATCCTACGAGCAGTACTTC. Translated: CASSFNGGSYEQYF. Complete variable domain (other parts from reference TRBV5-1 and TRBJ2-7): KAGVTQTPRYLIKTRGQQVTLSCSPISGHRSVSWYQQTPGQGLQFLFEYFSETQRNKGNFPGRFSGRQFSNSRSEMNVSTLELGDSALYLCASSFNGGSYEQYFGPGTRLTVT.

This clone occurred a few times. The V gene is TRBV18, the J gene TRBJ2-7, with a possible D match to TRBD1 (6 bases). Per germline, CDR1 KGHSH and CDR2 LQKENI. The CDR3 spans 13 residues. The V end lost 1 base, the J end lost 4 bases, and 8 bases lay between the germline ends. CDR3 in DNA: TGTGCCAGCTCACCACTAAGGGGGTACGAGCAGTACTTC. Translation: CASSPLRGYEQYF.

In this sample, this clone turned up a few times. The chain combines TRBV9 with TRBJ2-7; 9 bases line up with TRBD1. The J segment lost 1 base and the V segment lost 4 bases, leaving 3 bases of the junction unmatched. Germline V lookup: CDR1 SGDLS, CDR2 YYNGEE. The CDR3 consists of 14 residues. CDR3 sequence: CASSPGTGSYEQYF. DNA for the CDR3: TGTGCCAGCAGCCCCGGGACAGGGTCCTACGAGCAGTACTTC.

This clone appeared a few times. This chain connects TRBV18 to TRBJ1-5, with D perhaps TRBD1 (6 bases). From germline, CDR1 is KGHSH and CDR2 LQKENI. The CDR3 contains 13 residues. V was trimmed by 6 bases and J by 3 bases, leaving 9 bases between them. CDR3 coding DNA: TGTGCCAGCTCGCCAGGGGACAATCAGCCCCAGCATTTT. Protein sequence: CASSPGDNQPQHF.

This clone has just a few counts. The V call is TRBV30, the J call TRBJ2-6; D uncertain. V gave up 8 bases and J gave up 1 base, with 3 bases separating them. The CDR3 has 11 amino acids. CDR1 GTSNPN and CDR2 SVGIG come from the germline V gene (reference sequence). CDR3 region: CARSGANVLTF. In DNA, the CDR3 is TGTGCCAGGTCTGGGGCCAACGTCCTGACTTTC. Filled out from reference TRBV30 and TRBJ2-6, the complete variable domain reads SQTIHQWPATLVQPVGSPLSLECTVEGTSNPNLYWYRQAAGRGLQLLFYSVGIGQISSEVPQNLSASRPQDRQFILSSKKLLLSDSGFYLCARSGANVLTFGAGSRLTVL.

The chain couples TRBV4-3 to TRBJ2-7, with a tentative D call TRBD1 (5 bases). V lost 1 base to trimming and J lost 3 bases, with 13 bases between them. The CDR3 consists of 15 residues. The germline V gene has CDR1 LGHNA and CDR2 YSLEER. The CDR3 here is CASSQGTSDLYEQYF. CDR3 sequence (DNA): TGCGCCAGCAGCCAAGGGACATCCGACCTCTACGAGCAGTACTTC.

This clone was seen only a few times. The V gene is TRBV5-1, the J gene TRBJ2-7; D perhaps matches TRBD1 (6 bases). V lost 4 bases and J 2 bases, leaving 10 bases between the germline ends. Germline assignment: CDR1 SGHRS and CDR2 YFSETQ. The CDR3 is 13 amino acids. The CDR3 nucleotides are TGCGCCAGCAGCCCGGCAGGGGCCTACGAGCAGTACTTC. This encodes CASSPAGAYEQYF.